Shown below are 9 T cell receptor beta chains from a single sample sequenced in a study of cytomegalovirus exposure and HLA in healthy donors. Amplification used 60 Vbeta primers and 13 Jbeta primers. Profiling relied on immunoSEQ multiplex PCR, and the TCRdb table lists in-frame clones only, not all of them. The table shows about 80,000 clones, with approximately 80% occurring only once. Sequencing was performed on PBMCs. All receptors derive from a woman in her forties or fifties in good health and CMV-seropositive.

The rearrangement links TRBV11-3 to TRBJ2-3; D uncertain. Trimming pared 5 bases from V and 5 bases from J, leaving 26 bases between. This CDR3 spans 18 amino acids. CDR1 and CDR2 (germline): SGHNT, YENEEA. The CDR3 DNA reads TGTGCCAGCAGCACAAGCCCCATGCCAGCCTTGAGGAGAGATACGCAGTATTTT. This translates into CASSTSPMPALRRDTQYF.

The CDR3 loop reads CASSRERGGETQYF. CDR3 nucleotide sequence: TGTGCCAGCAGTCGCGAGCGGGGGGGAGAGACCCAGTACTTC. This chain uses TRBV6-5 with TRBJ2-5; 10 bases line up with TRBD2. This CDR3 comprises 14 residues. V was pared by 5 bases and J by 4 bases, with 4 bases of the junction left unmatched. The germline gives CDR1 MNHEY, CDR2 SVGAGI.

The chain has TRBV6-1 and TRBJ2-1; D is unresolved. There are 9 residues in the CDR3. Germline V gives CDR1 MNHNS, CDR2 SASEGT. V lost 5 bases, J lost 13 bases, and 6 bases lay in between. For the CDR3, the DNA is TGTGCCAGCAGTTACTCCCAGTTCTTC. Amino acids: CASSYSQFF.

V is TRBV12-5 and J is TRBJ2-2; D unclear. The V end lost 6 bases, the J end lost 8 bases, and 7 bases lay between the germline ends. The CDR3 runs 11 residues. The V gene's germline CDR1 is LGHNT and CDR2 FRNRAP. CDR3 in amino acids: CASGSEGELFF. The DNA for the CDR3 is TGTGCTAGTGGCTCAGAAGGGGAGCTGTTTTTT.

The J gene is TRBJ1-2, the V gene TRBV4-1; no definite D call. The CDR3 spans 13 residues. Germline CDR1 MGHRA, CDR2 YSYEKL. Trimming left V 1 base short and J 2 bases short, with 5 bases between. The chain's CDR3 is CASSQGANYGYTF. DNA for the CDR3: TGCGCCAGCAGCCAAGGGGCCAACTATGGCTACACCTTC.

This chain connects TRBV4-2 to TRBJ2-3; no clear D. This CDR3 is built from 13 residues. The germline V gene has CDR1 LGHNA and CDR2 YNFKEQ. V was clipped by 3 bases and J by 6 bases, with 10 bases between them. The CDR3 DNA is TGTGCCAGCAGCCAGCGGCCTCCGGATACGCAGTATTTT. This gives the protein CASSQRPPDTQYF.

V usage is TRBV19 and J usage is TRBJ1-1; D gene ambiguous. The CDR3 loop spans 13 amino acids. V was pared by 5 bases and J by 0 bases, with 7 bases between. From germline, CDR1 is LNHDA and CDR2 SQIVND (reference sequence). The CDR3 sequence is CASSATLNTEAFF. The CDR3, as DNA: TGTGCCAGTAGTGCGACACTGAACACTGAAGCTTTCTTT.

CDR3 bases: TGTGCCAGCAGCGTAGAGGGGGCGAGTAATCAGCCCCAGCATTTT. Translating gives CASSVEGASNQPQHF. The chain uses TRBV9 and TRBJ1-5; 7 bases line up with TRBD1. After removal of 0 bases from V and 4 bases from J, the junction contained 4 bases not matched to a gene. The CDR3 runs 15 residues. The germline gives CDR1 SGDLS, CDR2 YYNGEE.

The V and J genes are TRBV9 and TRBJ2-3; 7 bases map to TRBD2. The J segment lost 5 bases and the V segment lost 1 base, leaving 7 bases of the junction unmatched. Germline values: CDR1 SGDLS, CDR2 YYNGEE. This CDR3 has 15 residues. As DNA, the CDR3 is TGTGCCAGCAGCGTACGCGGGAGTCGGATAGATACGCAGTATTTT. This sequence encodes CASSVRGSRIDTQYF.